This T cell receptor (beta chain) comes out of a study of T cells expressing NK-cell markers. Whole-study context: Most of the eight sequenced donors were HCMV-seropositive; one was seronegative.

In the case of this clonotype: Its antigen is not known.

The CDR3 runs to 12 residues. In germline, CDR1 is DFQATT, CDR2 SNEGSKA (reference sequence). Points from the study as a whole: Six of the donors carried dominant NKG2C+ clonotypes that took up 1.0-7.0% of their CD8+ T cells. In several donors, these clonotypes also led the CD3+CD56-NKG2C+ fraction.

Production of TCR beta cDNA relied on 5'RACE template switching with UMIs. TCRdb reprocessed the 5' RACE reads and stores each CDR3 protein as one record, lacking DNA. The repertoire table contains roughly 280,000 distinct CDR3 sequences. This chain links TRBV20-1 with TRBJ1-2; the TRBD1 assignment by TCRdb is unverifiable without DNA. The origin of this receptor is a man between 18 and 29 years old in good health. The sequenced material came from blood T cells: a sorted CD56 or NKG2C T cell subset, CD4+ or CD8+ T cells, or bulk PBMC T cells (not recorded which). The CDR3 loop is CSAFGAGSGYTF.